This TCR beta chain was recorded in a study of blood T cell repertoires in COVID-19. Looking at the study overall: The United States, Italy and Spain provided the acute and convalescent COVID-19 samples. From T cells, B-cell-depleted T cells, or PBMCs came the material, which was cDNA or gDNA.

In the authors' methods: Using reference gene primer amplification, nucleated cell counts were estimated. Only in-frame clones appear in the TCRdb table, and some are missing; sequencing was by immunoSEQ multiplex PCR. V and J calls and clone size come straight from that table; D and trimming were deduced from the DNA. The data show some 110,000 clones, with 83% seen just once and around 2.3% held by the top ten. Trimming left V 5 bases short and J 0 bases short, with 10 bases between. The CDR3 runs to 14 residues. Looked up from germline, CDR1 is SGHKS and CDR2 is YYEKEE (reference sequence). The sample was peripheral blood. This chain joins TRBV5-5 and TRBJ2-3; TRBD1 is a possible D gene (6 bases). This clonotype was obtained from a man aged 25 to 40 with acute or convalescent COVID-19. The CDR3 DNA reads as TGTGCCAGCAGTTCAGGGGTTAGCACAGATACGCAGTATTTT. Its protein product is CASSSGVSTDTQYF.